The source of this T cell receptor (beta chain) is a study of cytotoxic CD8 clonotypes in ibrutinib-treated CLL. The CDR3 spans 10 residues. Germline values: CDR1 MDHEN, CDR2 SYDVKM. Trimming stripped 8 bases from V and 4 bases from J, with 5 bases between. Ten or more counts support this clone. The repertoire was sequenced with immunoSEQ multiplex PCR; TCRdb's copy has only in-frame clones and lacks some. The sample shows approximately 200,000 clones, approximately 68% of them seen only once. This rearrangement joins TRBV28 to TRBJ1-1; D not resolved. This TCR was recovered from a human donor with chronic lymphocytic leukemia. The sample consisted of PBMCs, taken after 24 months of ibrutinib treatment. The DNA of the CDR3 is TGTGCCAGCCGGGCCACTGAAGCTTTCTTT. Its translation is CASRATEAFF.